This entry concerns a single T cell receptor (beta chain). The sample originates from a study of shared clonotypes between healthy human individuals. The CDR3 contains 12 residues. V lost 2 bases and J 8 bases, leaving 9 bases between the germline ends. The germline V gene encodes CDR1 KGHSH and CDR2 LQKENI. There were no recent acute infections or vaccinations among the donors, who were healthy HIV-negative adults. Method: immunoSEQ multiplex PCR; TCRdb's copy keeps in-frame clones and lacks some. The sample lists about 2,500,000 clones, roughly 92% occurring once. The chain recombines TRBV18 with TRBJ1-1; D ambiguous. The TCR comes from a man aged 18 to 30 in good health. The source material was naive CD4+ T cells sorted from blood. As to subset: CD45RA+ positively selected. The CDR3 region is CASSPLTPEAFF. The CDR3 DNA sequence: TGTGCCAGCTCACCATTGACACCAGAAGCTTTCTTT.